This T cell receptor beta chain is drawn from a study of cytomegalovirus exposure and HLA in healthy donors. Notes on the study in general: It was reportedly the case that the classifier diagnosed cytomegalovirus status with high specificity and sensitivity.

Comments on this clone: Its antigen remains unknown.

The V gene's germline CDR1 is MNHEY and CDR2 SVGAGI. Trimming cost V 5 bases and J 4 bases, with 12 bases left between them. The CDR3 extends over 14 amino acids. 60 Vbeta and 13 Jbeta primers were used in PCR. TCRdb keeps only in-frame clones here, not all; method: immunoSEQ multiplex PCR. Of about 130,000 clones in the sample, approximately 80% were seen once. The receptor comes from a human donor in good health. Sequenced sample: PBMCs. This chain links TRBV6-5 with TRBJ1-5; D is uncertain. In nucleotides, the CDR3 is TGTGCCAGCAGTCCCTCCGGCGGGAATCAGCCCCAGCATTTT. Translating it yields CASSPSGGNQPQHF.